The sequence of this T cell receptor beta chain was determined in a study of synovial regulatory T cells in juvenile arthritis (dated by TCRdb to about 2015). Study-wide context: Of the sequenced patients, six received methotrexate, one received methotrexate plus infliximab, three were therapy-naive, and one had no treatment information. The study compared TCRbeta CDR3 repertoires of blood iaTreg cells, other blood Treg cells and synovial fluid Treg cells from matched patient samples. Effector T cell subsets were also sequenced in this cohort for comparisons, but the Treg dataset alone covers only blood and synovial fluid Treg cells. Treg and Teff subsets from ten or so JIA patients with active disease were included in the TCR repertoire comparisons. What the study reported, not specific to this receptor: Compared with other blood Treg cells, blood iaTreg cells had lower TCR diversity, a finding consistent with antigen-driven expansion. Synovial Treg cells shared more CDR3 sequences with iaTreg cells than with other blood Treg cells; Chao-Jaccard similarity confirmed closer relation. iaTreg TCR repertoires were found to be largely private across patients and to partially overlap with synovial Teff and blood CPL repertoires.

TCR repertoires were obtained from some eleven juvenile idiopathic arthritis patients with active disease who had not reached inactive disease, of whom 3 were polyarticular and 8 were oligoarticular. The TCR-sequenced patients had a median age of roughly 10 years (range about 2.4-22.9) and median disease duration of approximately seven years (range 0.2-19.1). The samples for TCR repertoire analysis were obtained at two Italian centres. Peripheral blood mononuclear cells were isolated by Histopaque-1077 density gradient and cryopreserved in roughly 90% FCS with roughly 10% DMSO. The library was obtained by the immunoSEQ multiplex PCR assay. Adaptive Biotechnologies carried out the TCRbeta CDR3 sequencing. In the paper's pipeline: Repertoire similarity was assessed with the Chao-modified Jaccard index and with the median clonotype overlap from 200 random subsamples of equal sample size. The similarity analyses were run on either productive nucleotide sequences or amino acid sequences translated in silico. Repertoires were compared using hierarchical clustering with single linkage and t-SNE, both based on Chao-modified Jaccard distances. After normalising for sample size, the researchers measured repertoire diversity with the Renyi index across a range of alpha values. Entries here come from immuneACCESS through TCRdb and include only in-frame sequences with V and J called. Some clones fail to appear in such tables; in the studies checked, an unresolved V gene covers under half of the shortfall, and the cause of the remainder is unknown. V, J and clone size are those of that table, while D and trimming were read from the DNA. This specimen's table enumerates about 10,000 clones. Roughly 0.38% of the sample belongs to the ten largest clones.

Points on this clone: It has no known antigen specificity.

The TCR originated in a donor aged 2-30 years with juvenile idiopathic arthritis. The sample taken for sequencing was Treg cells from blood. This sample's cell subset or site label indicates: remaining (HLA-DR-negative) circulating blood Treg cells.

CDR3 loop: CASSEFGLVRTDTQYF. The rearrangement joined TRBV6-1 to TRBJ2-3; TCRdb returns TRBD1, unconfirmable since there is no DNA. CDR1 and CDR2 are read off the germline V gene as MNHNS and SASEGT. The CDR3 covers 16 residues, taking in both the cysteine and the phenylalanine. The DNA is unrecorded.